This T cell receptor beta chain originates from a study of cytomegalovirus exposure and HLA in healthy donors. About the study: Sequencing of 150 million to 200 million T cells in an earlier analysis found 95 million to 120 million unique TCR beta sequences.

The junction had 9 bases not matched to a gene; V was cut back by 8 bases and J by 1 base. The CDR3 runs 16 residues. Germline V gives CDR1 LNHNV, CDR2 YYDKDF (reference sequence). General study findings and limits: Most TCRs appeared rarely, but some public TCRs recurred in many donors.

This clone appeared a few times. Its antigen is undetermined. PCR involved 60 Vbeta and 13 Jbeta primers. Methods used by the authors: Tens of millions of unique TCR beta chains, roughly 11 million shared, were counted in a later analysis. Libraries were prepared by immunoSEQ multiplex PCR; TCRdb keeps only in-frame clonotypes and omits some of them. The V and J calls and the clone size are those of that table, but D and trimming were determined from the DNA. The sample includes approximately 120,000 clones, roughly 80% of them seen just once. The clonotype comes from a man aged 25-45 years in good health and CMV-seropositive. What was sequenced was PBMCs. The chain links TRBV15 to TRBJ1-1; TRBD1 aligns across 11 bases. The CDR3 reads CATRGQGGYPNTEAFF. CDR3 nucleotides: TGTGCCACCCGGGGACAGGGGGGATACCCGAACACTGAAGCTTTCTTT.